Each of the 25 T cell receptor beta chains below was sequenced from the same sample in a study of Graves' ophthalmopathy and Graves' hyperthyroidism. RNA transcripts served as template for amplifying TCR beta CDR3 sequences. The first-round RT-PCR employed HTBI primers together with the Qiagen OneStep RT-PCR kit. A multiplex PCR was then performed as the second round. One entry per CDR3 protein results from TCRdb running MiXCR on the multiplex PCR reads. The repertoire holds about 740,000 distinct CDR3 sequences, with approximately 40% as singletons. Sequenced sample: peripheral blood. These receptors originate from an adult man with Graves' ophthalmopathy.

With regard to this clonotype: One end of the junction does not line up with germline, which may come from a read error. The V and J genes are TRBV7-9 and TRBJ2-2, with D tentatively TRBD1 (6 bases). The germline CDR1 and CDR2 sequences are SEHNR and FQNEAQ (reference sequence). CDR3 length: 15 amino acids. The CDR3 DNA reads TGCGCCAGCAGCTTGTCAGGGGATAGCACCGGGGAGCTGTTTTTT. Its protein product is CASSLSGDSTGELFF. Full variable domain (outside the CDR3, taken from reference TRBV7-9 and TRBJ2-2): DTGVSQNPRHKITKRGQNVTFRCDPISEHNRLYWYRQTLGQGPEFLTYFQNEAQLEKSRLLSDRFSAERPKGSFSTLEIQRTEQGDSAMYLCASSLSGDSTGELFFGEGSRLTVL.

At least ten counts were recorded for this clonotype. The V gene is TRBV25-1, the J gene TRBJ2-7, with D tentatively TRBD2 (5 bases). CDR1 is MGHDK and CDR2 is SYGVNS in the germline V gene. The CDR3 contains 12 residues. Trimming took 5 bases from V and 2 from J, leaving 7 bases between them. The CDR3: CASSPRAYEQYF. DNA of the CDR3: TGTGCCAGCAGTCCGAGGGCCTACGAGCAGTACTTC.

J is TRBJ1-6 and V is TRBV12-3 or TRBV12-4; D perhaps matches TRBD1 (5 bases). The V gene lost 6 bases and the J gene lost 10 bases, with 10 bases spanning the gap. The CDR3 is made up of 12 amino acids. The CDR3 sequence is CASRTVSSPLHF. The CDR3 DNA sequence: TGTGCCAGCAGGACAGTCTCGTCACCCCTCCACTTT.

The chain uses TRBV7-9 and TRBJ1-4; a weak D match, TRBD1 (6 bases). Germline CDR1 reads SEHNR; CDR2 reads FQNEAQ (reference sequence). The CDR3 spans 14 residues. Trimming removed 3 bases at V and 8 bases at J, with 13 bases between. The CDR3 bases are TGTGCCAGCAGCTTGGGGGAGGGGGGGGAAAAACTGTTTTTT. Protein: CASSLGEGGEKLFF.

The genes are TRBV24-1 and TRBJ2-3; TRBD1 matches at 8 bases. Germline V CDR1 and CDR2: KGHDR, SFDVKD. This CDR3 has 14 residues. J lost 3 bases, V lost 7 bases, and 5 bases had no gene match. CDR3: CATRPRDRTDTQYF. The CDR3 DNA reads TGTGCCACCAGGCCCCGGGACAGGACAGATACGCAGTATTTT.

The chain combines TRBV11-2 with TRBJ1-2; D call uncertain. With 5 bases removed from V and 6 bases from J, the gap between germline ends came to 22 bases. Germline V CDR1 and CDR2: SGHAT, FQNNGV. The CDR3 length is 16 residues. CDR3 in amino acids: CASSQARTGRVDGYTF. The CDR3 coding sequence is TGTGCCAGCAGCCAGGCCAGGACGGGCCGCGTCGATGGCTACACCTTC.

This clonotype was recorded a few times. A much bigger clone sits one base away, suggesting this may be a read error. Lacking the conserved final phenylalanine or tryptophan, this CDR3 likely reflects a read error. The chain carries TRBV2 and TRBJ1-1; D is possibly TRBD1 (5 bases). Germline-derived CDR1 and CDR2 are SNHLY and FYNNEI. CDR3 length: 12 amino acids. Trimming took off 8 bases at V and 1 base at J, with 8 bases between the two ends. The CDR3, as DNA: TGTGCCAGCCAGGGCCCGAACACTGAAGCTTTCCTT. This codes for CASQGPNTEAFL.

V gene TRBV29-1 combines with J gene TRBJ2-7; TRBD2 agrees at 7 bases. The junction had 6 bases not matched to a gene; V was cut back by 1 base and J by 6 bases. The CDR3 loop spans 13 amino acids. From germline, CDR1 is SQVTM and CDR2 ANQGSEA. CDR3 region: CSVEGLARGEQYF. As DNA, the CDR3 is TGCAGCGTTGAAGGACTAGCCCGGGGCGAGCAGTACTTC.

This clonotype was found a few times. The V call is TRBV5-1, the J call TRBJ2-7; TRBD2 matches at 7 bases. The CDR3 loop spans 17 amino acids. V trimming: 0 bases; J trimming: 5 bases; junction bases outside the gene matches: 14. Germline V gene data show CDR1 as SGHRS and CDR2 as YFSETQ. The CDR3 loop is CASSLAAGVVSGDEQYF. CDR3 bases: TGCGCCAGCAGCTTGGCCGCGGGGGTGGTTTCCGGGGACGAGCAGTACTTC.

As to this clonotype: Compared with germline, one end of the junction differs, possibly owing to a read error. V is TRBV29-1 and J is TRBJ1-1; D ambiguous. Germline V gene sequence: CDR1 SQVTM, CDR2 ANQGSEA. The CDR3 spans 10 residues. The CDR3 is CALGDTEAFF. In nucleotides, the CDR3 is TGTGCCCTCGGTGACACTGAAGCTTTCTTT.

This chain joins TRBV13 and TRBJ2-7; D gene ambiguous. V was pared by 5 bases and J by 5 bases, with 13 bases between. Per germline, CDR1 PRHDT and CDR2 FYEKMQ (reference sequence). This CDR3 has 13 amino acids. For the CDR3, the DNA is TGTGCCAGCAGCCCCCGTATGATCCACGAGCAGTACTTC. Translating gives CASSPRMIHEQYF.

The chain combines TRBV29-1 with TRBJ2-5, with a possible D match to TRBD2 (6 bases). Trimming left V 6 bases short and J 0 bases short, with 17 bases between. This CDR3 is built from 15 residues. CDR1 is SQVTM and CDR2 is ANQGSEA in the germline V gene. In DNA, the CDR3 is TGCAGCGTCGCCCGGGCGGGGCTGTACCAAGAGACCCAGTACTTC. It specifies CSVARAGLYQETQYF.

The chain employs TRBV10-3 and TRBJ1-4; maybe TRBD1 (6 bases). From germline, CDR1 is ENHRY and CDR2 SYGVKD. This CDR3 is built from 13 residues. Trimming took off 10 bases at V and 5 bases at J, with 14 bases between the two ends. The CDR3 DNA reads TGTGCCAGCGGGATAGGGGGAAATGAAAAACTGTTTTTT. Its translation: CASGIGGNEKLFF.

This chain links TRBV20-1 with TRBJ1-4; D unclear. Per germline, CDR1 DFQATT and CDR2 SNEGSKA (reference sequence). V gave up 3 bases and J gave up 3 bases, with 5 bases separating them. This CDR3 comprises 12 residues. CDR3 protein: CSARSANEKLFF. CDR3 nucleotide sequence: TGCAGTGCTAGGTCGGCTAATGAAAAACTGTTTTTT.

V gene TRBV11-2 combines with J gene TRBJ2-5, with 10 bases lining up with TRBD2. V dropped 3 bases and J dropped 14; count of bases not matched to a gene: 15. The V gene's germline CDR1 is SGHAT and CDR2 FQNNGV. The CDR3 spans 15 residues. This CDR3 reads CASSFSVETSGPLYF. The CDR3 DNA sequence: TGTGCCAGCAGCTTTTCAGTTGAGACTAGCGGGCCTTTATACTTC. The full variable domain, its missing parts supplied by reference TRBV11-2 and TRBJ2-5, is EAGVAQSPRYKIIEKRQSVAFWCNPISGHATLYWYQQILGQGPKLLIQFQNNGVVDDSQLPKDRFSAERLKGVDSTLKIQPAKLEDSAVYLCASSFSVETSGPLYFGPGTRLLVL.

This clonotype came up once. The chain couples TRBV5-6 to TRBJ1-1, with a weak D call TRBD1 (6 bases). Germline CDR1 reads SGHDT; CDR2 reads YYEEEE. Trimming shortened V by 2 bases and J by 0 bases, and 11 bases separated the two germline ends. The CDR3 covers 15 residues. Written as DNA, the CDR3 is TGTGCCAGCAGCTTCGGGACACGGATGAACACTGAAGCTTTCTTT. Its protein is CASSFGTRMNTEAFF.

This rearrangement joins TRBV25-1 to TRBJ1-1; D is uncertain. The CDR3 spans 13 residues. Germline V CDR1 and CDR2: MGHDK, SYGVNS. The CDR3 region has the DNA TGTGCTAGTAAGGACGGGCGACACACTGAAGCTTTCTTT. This encodes CASKDGRHTEAFF. Variable domain in full (rest from reference TRBV25-1 and TRBJ1-1): EADIYQTPRYLVIGTGKKITLECSQTMGHDKMYWYQQDPGMELHLIHYSYGVNSTEKGDLSSESTVSRIRTEHFPLTLESARPSHTSQYLCASKDGRHTEAFFGQGTRLTVV.

The chain uses TRBV29-1 and TRBJ1-6; TRBD1 agrees at 10 bases. CDR3 size: 14 residues. The junction had 9 bases not matched to a gene; V was cut back by 8 bases and J by 8 bases. Per germline, CDR1 SQVTM and CDR2 ANQGSEA. The CDR3 region is CSIRGDRGDSPLHF. CDR3 DNA sequence: TGCAGCATCAGGGGGGACAGGGGCGATTCACCCCTCCACTTT.

This clonotype was picked up many times. The genes are TRBV10-1 and TRBJ2-7; possibly TRBD2 for D (5 bases). Germline loops: CDR1 WNHNN, CDR2 SYGVQD (reference sequence). This CDR3 has 14 residues. V was clipped by 3 bases and J by 6 bases, with 15 bases between them. The CDR3 DNA follows: TGCGCCAGCAGTGATGGACTTGGGGTATCCGAGCAGTACTTC. Protein sequence: CASSDGLGVSEQYF.

This sequence joins TRBV7-8 and TRBJ1-2; D may be TRBD1 (5 bases). The CDR3 extends over 16 amino acids. The V end was cut by 5 bases, the J end by 4 bases, with 20 bases between. The V gene's germline CDR1 is SGHVS and CDR2 FQNEAQ. The CDR3 loop is CASSTTGTPRIYGYTF. The CDR3 region has the DNA TGTGCCAGCAGCACGACCGGGACCCCCCGGATCTATGGCTACACCTTC.

This clonotype has more than one count but fewer than ten. The V gene is TRBV12-3 or TRBV12-4, the J gene TRBJ1-6; perhaps TRBD1 as D (5 bases). This CDR3 spans 15 amino acids. V was shortened by 1 base and J by 7 bases, with 11 bases between the two germline ends. The DNA of the CDR3 is TGTGCCAGCAGTTTAGTCGGACAATCAAATTCACCCCTCCACTTT. Translation: CASSLVGQSNSPLHF.

Worth noting for this clonotype: The junction shows a germline mismatch at one end, possibly a read error. The J gene is TRBJ1-2, the V gene TRBV25-1; 12 bases align to TRBD1. From germline, CDR1 is MGHDK and CDR2 SYGVNS. The CDR3 is made up of 14 amino acids. In DNA, the CDR3 is TGCGCCAGCAGCCGAGGGACAGGGGGCAATGGCTACACCTTC. Translating it yields CASSRGTGGNGYTF.

This clonotype showed up just once. This may arise from a read error, as a much more abundant clone is one base away. J is TRBJ2-7 and V is TRBV7-8, with TRBD1 identical over 7 bases. The germline V gene has CDR1 SGHVS and CDR2 FQNEAQ. CDR3 length equals 14 residues. CDR3 coding DNA: TGTGCCTGCAGCCCCTACAGGGGAACGGGTGAGCAGTACTTC. Its translation: CACSPYRGTGEQYF.

This sequence joins TRBV24-1 and TRBJ1-5; 8 positions match TRBD1. CDR1 is KGHDR and CDR2 is SFDVKD in the germline V gene. The CDR3 loop spans 15 amino acids. V shed 7 bases, J shed 1 base, and the junction held 5 bases outside the gene matches. CDR3 sequence: CATRDRDRSNQPQHF. The CDR3 DNA follows: TGTGCCACCAGAGACAGGGACAGGAGCAATCAGCCCCAGCATTTT.

In this sample, this clonotype turned up many times. The rearrangement links TRBV2 to TRBJ2-7; D perhaps matches TRBD1 (6 bases). The germline gives CDR1 SNHLY, CDR2 FYNNEI. The CDR3 extends over 15 amino acids. Trimming cost V 3 bases and J 2 bases, with 14 bases left between them. DNA of the CDR3: TGTGCCAGCAGTGACCAGGACAGTAAAACCTACGAGCAGTACTTC. Translating gives CASSDQDSKTYEQYF. Full variable domain (missing parts from reference TRBV2 and TRBJ2-7): EPEVTQTPSHQVTQMGQEVILRCVPISNHLYFYWYRQILGQKVEFLVSFYNNEISEKSEIFDDQFSVERPDGSNFTLKIRSTKLEDSAMYFCASSDQDSKTYEQYFGPGTRLTVT.